The sequence of this TCR beta chain was determined in a study of T cells in Graves' hyperthyroidism and ophthalmopathy. Authors of the study amplified TCR beta CDR3 regions from RNA transcripts. When the TCR CDR3 underwent first-round RT-PCR, the HTBI primer set was used. TCRdb itself ran the multiplex PCR reads through MiXCR, one entry per CDR3 protein. There are roughly 500,000 distinct CDR3 sequences in the sample; about 15% occur only once, and roughly 5.5% lies in the top ten. Trimming pared 4 bases from V and 2 bases from J, leaving 11 bases between. Looked up from germline, CDR1 is KGHDR and CDR2 is SFDVKD. The CDR3 covers 16 residues. The study's findings and limits: The blood repertoire included most of the expanded thyroid clonotypes above 0.001. Researchers report that a 13 V-J model separated ophthalmopathy from stable hyperthyroidism.

Remarks on this clonotype: Its antigen is not identified.

Hyperthyroidism was newly diagnosed in patients aged 18 to 65 (duration under 2 months). Any patient presenting with uncontrolled infection, other autoimmune disease, pregnancy or lactation was left out. This sequence was found in a woman in her twenties or thirties with Graves' hyperthyroidism that later progressed to Graves' ophthalmopathy. Sequencing was done on a sample of blood. The chain has TRBV24-1 and TRBJ2-6; a possible D gene is TRBD1 (6 bases). The CDR3 region is CATSDHRVTGANVLTF. In nucleotides, the CDR3 is TGTGCCACCAGTGACCACAGGGTAACTGGGGCCAACGTCCTGACTTTC.